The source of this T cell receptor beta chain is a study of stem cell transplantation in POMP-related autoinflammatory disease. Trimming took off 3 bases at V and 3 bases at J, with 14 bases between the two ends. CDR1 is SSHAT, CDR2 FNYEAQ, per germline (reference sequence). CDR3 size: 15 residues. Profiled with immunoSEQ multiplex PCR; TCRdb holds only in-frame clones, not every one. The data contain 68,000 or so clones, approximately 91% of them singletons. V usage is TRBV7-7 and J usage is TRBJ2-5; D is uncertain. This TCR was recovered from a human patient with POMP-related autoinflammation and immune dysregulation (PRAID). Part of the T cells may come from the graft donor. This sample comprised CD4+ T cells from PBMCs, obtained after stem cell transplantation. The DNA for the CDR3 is TGTGCCAGCAGCTTTTCTGTATCGTCCGAAGAGACCCAGTACTTC. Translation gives CASSFSVSSEETQYF.